These 8 T cell receptor beta chains originate from one sample sequenced in a study of OX40 agonist ivuxolimab in advanced cancers. Sequencing used immunoSEQ multiplex PCR; TCRdb keeps in-frame clones, though not all of them. The sample consists of tens of thousands of clones, 70% to 90% of them appearing once. Sample: CD4+ or CD8+ T cells sorted from blood, taken in a trial of the OX40 agonist ivuxolimab. The source of these receptors is an adult with an advanced solid tumor such as melanoma, head and neck, liver or kidney cancer.

In its sample, this clone was seen a few times. The chain combines TRBV11-1 with TRBJ1-6; TRBD1 agrees at 9 bases. Germline CDR1 is SGHAT and CDR2 is FQDESV (reference sequence). The ends lost 3 bases at V and 10 bases at J; junction bases unmatched: 1. The CDR3 loop spans 13 amino acids. The CDR3 sequence is CASSLGTGSPLHF. In nucleotides, the CDR3 is TGTGCCAGCAGCTTGGGGACAGGGTCACCCCTCCACTTT.

The chain has TRBV5-4 and TRBJ2-1, with a weak D call TRBD2 (6 bases). CDR1 SGHNT and CDR2 YYREEE come from the germline V gene (reference sequence). The V and J ends lost 7 bases and 0 bases respectively, with 29 bases between them. The CDR3 is 20 amino acids. The CDR3 nucleotides are TGTGCCAGCTGGATTGGCGTTAGCGGCGCTACAACTATCTCCTACAATGAGCAGTTCTTC. Translation: CASWIGVSGATTISYNEQFF.

The chain is built from TRBV9 and TRBJ1-4, with TRBD1 as a possible D gene (6 bases). Germline CDR1 SGDLS, CDR2 YYNGEE. The V and J ends lost 4 bases and 7 bases respectively, with 14 bases between them. CDR3 length: 14 amino acids. In DNA, the CDR3 is TGTGCCAGCAGCCCAGGACGGGGGGCTGAAAAACTGTTTTTT. It is translated as CASSPGRGAEKLFF.

This sequence joins TRBV5-3 and TRBJ2-3; 11 bases fit TRBD2. TRBV5-3 is annotated as an ORF whose role is uncertain. CDR3 size: 18 residues. After removal of 1 base from V and 0 bases from J, the junction contained 7 bases not matched to a gene. The CDR3 reads CARSLWALAGASTDTQYF. CDR3 DNA sequence: TGTGCCAGAAGCTTGTGGGCACTAGCGGGGGCTAGCACAGATACGCAGTATTTT.

The chain's CDR3 is CASSPEGQLSVYEQYF. The CDR3 nucleotides are TGTGCCAGCAGCCCTGAAGGACAGCTATCGGTCTACGAGCAGTACTTC. This chain joins TRBV27 and TRBJ2-7, with TRBD1 as a possible D gene (6 bases). V was shortened by 6 bases and J by 3 bases, with 21 bases between the two germline ends. Germline lookup yields CDR1 MNHEY and CDR2 SMNVEV (reference sequence). The CDR3 sequence is 16 residues long.

This chain connects TRBV14 to TRBJ1-2, with 8 bases fitting TRBD1. The CDR3 contains 15 residues. V dropped 5 bases and J dropped 4; count of bases not matched to a gene: 9. Germline CDR1 and CDR2: SGHDN and FVKESK. Written as DNA, the CDR3 is TGTGCCAGCAGCAATGGGCCTACAGGGGGCTATGGCTACACCTTC. Its translation: CASSNGPTGGYGYTF.

The chain joins TRBV6-4 to TRBJ1-6; D unresolved. Between the trimmed V and J ends, which lost 2 bases and 0 bases, there was a span of 20 bases. Germline V gene lookup returns CDR1 MRHNA and CDR2 SNTAGT. CDR3 length equals 20 residues. CDR3 loop: CASSDPIPFPPSSYNSPLHF. The CDR3 DNA reads as TGTGCCAGCAGTGACCCGATCCCGTTTCCCCCGAGCTCCTATAATTCACCCCTCCACTTT.

CDR3 sequence: CASTGTVGAGELFF. The CDR3 DNA reads TGTGCCAGCACCGGGACAGTTGGCGCCGGGGAGCTGTTTTTT. The V and J genes are TRBV6-5 and TRBJ2-2, with 7 bases fitting TRBD1. CDR3 length: 14 residues. The germline gives CDR1 MNHEY, CDR2 SVGAGI. Trimming took 7 bases from V and 6 from J; bases not matched to a gene: 8.